The entry below describes one TCR beta chain. Its antigen is not known. The sample belongs to a study of vaccination and CD4 T cells after COVID-19. Study-level background: Overlapping peptides covering the spike proteins of SARS-CoV-2, HCoV-NL63, HCoV-OC43 and HCoV-229E were added to stimulate cells. The control cultures got either a CEFX pool, an HIV-1 Nef pool, or no peptide at all.

Cultured CD4+ T cell DNA underwent sequencing with the Oncomine TCR Beta short-read assay. TCRdb reanalysed the PCR reads using MiXCR and keeps one entry per CDR3 protein. This repertoire shows some 14,000 distinct CDR3 sequences, around 38% found once; its top ten account for just under 9.5%. Per the germline V gene, CDR1 is MNHNS and CDR2 is SASEGT. The V gene lost 6 bases and the J gene lost 1 base, with 3 bases spanning the gap. This CDR3 comprises 12 residues. Sample treatment: approximately nine-day PBMC culture with coronavirus spike peptide pools or control peptides (ViraFEST assay). A few million PBMCs per well were cultured with approximately 10 IU/ml IL-2 and about 10 ug/ml peptide pools.

The sequenced sample consisted of CD4+ T cells from blood, cultured in vitro. The sequence was collected from a human donor who had recovered from COVID-19. The chain is built from TRBV6-1 and TRBJ2-2, with D hard to call. The CDR3 DNA sequence: TGTGCCAGCAGAAAGAACACCGGGGAGCTGTTTTTT. Protein: CASRKNTGELFF.